The rows below give T cell receptor beta chains drawn from one sample of a study of T cells in Graves' hyperthyroidism and ophthalmopathy. MiXCR, applied by TCRdb to the multiplex PCR reads, yields one record per CDR3 protein. The repertoire includes approximately 720,000 distinct CDR3 sequences, approximately 19% of them detected once, and approximately 15% sits in the top ten. Sequencing was carried out using blood. Receptors were obtained from a woman in her forties or fifties with Graves' hyperthyroidism that later progressed to Graves' ophthalmopathy. CDR3s include the opening cysteine and the closing phenylalanine or tryptophan. A D gene is named only where the DNA matches it firmly. Size is stated for part of the rows, as once, few or many counts, or as a class when the clone is expanded.

TRBV5-1	-	TRBJ2-5	few	CASSSPSEMEETQYF	TGCGCCAGCAGCTCCCCCTCGGAGATGGAAGAGACCCAGTACTTC
TRBV6-1	TRBD1	TRBJ2-3	few	CASSEAGTVQLLNTTDTQYF	TGTGCCAGCAGTGAAGCCGGGACAGTCCAATTATTAAACACCACAGATACGCAGTATTTT
TRBV19	-	TRBJ2-7	-	CASSIVRGNEQYF	TGTGCCAGTAGTATAGTCAGGGGAAACGAGCAGTACTTC
TRBV3-1	-	TRBJ1-3	many	CASSRQETIYF	TGTGCCAGCAGCCGACAGGAGACCATATATTTT
TRBV20-1	-	TRBJ2-5	many	CSALGQTSHGTQYF	TGCAGTGCCCTCGGCCAGACCTCTCATGGGACCCAGTACTTC
TRBV6-9	TRBD2	TRBJ2-7	-	CATKRGPGEANEQYF	TGTGCCACCAAGCGGGGGCCGGGTGAAGCGAACGAGCAGTACTTC
TRBV19	TRBD1	TRBJ2-7	-	CASSSPGGTLYEQYF	TGTGCCAGTAGTTCACCAGGGGGCACTCTCTACGAGCAGTACTTC
TRBV20-1	-	TRBJ2-6	-	CSALSSSGANVLTF	TGCAGTGCGCTATCCAGCTCTGGGGCCAACGTCCTGACTTTC
TRBV3-1	-	TRBJ1-5	many	CASSQDSLSNQPQHF	TGTGCCAGCAGCCAAGACAGCCTTAGCAATCAGCCCCAGCATTTT
TRBV29-1	TRBD1	TRBJ2-1	-	CSVEELGTGGFF	TGCAGCGTTGAAGAGTTGGGGACAGGGGGGTTCTTC
TRBV12-3/TRBV12-4	-	TRBJ1-2	many	CASSPIIGGAVGGYTF	TGTGCCAGCAGTCCCATTATCGGGGGGGCGGTTGGAGGCTACACCTTC
TRBV12-3/TRBV12-4	TRBD1	TRBJ1-1	many	CASSLLAGGRNEAFF	TGTGCCAGCAGTTTACTGGCAGGGGGACGTAATGAAGCTTTCTTT
TRBV20-1	TRBD2	TRBJ2-7	-	CSANLAGGITYEQYF	TGCAGTGCAAATTTAGCGGGGGGCATTACCTACGAGCAGTACTTC
TRBV5-6	-	TRBJ1-6	-	CASSLYGLNSPLHF	TGTGCCAGCAGCTTGTACGGATTAAATTCACCCCTCCACTTT
TRBV5-1	-	TRBJ1-2	many	CASSLRPGTDYGYTF	TGCGCCAGCAGCTTGAGGCCAGGGACGGACTATGGCTACACCTTC
TRBV19	TRBD2	TRBJ2-2	few	CASSLRGGPHTGELFF	TGTGCCAGTAGTCTTCGGGGGGGCCCACACACCGGGGAGCTGTTTTTT